Only a few counts were recorded for the clone carrying this T cell receptor (beta chain). This entry comes from a study of cytomegalovirus exposure and HLA in healthy donors. Both 60 Vbeta primers and 13 Jbeta primers went into the PCR. Sequenced by immunoSEQ multiplex PCR; TCRdb stores in-frame clones only, minus some. Among roughly 160,000 clones listed, about 80% were seen once. The CDR3 is 14 residues long. Deletions cut 3 bases from V and 0 bases from J, with 6 bases between. Germline V gene data show CDR1 as MNHEY and CDR2 as SVGAGI. The chain couples TRBV6-5 to TRBJ1-3; no firm D call. The receptor was isolated from a young man in good health and CMV-seropositive. The material sequenced was PBMCs. The CDR3 DNA follows: TGTGCCAGCAGTTATTATAGCTCTGGAAACACCATATATTTT. It yields the protein CASSYYSSGNTIYF.